These 3 T cell receptor beta chains were sequenced from one sample in a study of blood T cell repertoires in COVID-19. Profiled with immunoSEQ multiplex PCR; TCRdb holds only in-frame clones, not every one. The sample has tens of thousands of clones; roughly nine tenths are singletons. Input material: peripheral blood. The receptors derive from a woman in her 70s with acute or convalescent COVID-19.

This clone was recorded a few times. The V call is TRBV28, the J call TRBJ2-7, with TRBD1 matching over 10 bases. The ends lost 4 bases at V and 0 bases at J; junction bases unmatched: 6. Germline assignment: CDR1 MDHEN and CDR2 SYDVKM. The CDR3 contains 16 residues. CDR3 nucleotides: TGTGCCAGCAGTTCCCCCGACAGGGGGCCCTCCTACGAGCAGTACTTC. This gives the protein CASSSPDRGPSYEQYF.

V usage is TRBV19 and J usage is TRBJ2-2, with 8 bases that match TRBD1. CDR3 size: 16 residues. From germline, CDR1 is LNHDA and CDR2 SQIVND (reference sequence). J was trimmed by 5 bases and V by 3 bases; bases with no gene match: 8. CDR3: CASSMWQGAGTGELFF. DNA of the CDR3: TGTGCCAGTAGTATGTGGCAGGGGGCAGGGACCGGGGAGCTGTTTTTT. The variable domain in full, with the rest retrieved from reference TRBV19 and TRBJ2-2, is DGGITQSPKYLFRKEGQNVTLSCEQNLNHDAMYWYRQDPGQGLRLIYYSQIVNDFQKGDIAEGYSVSREKKESFPLTVTSAQKNPTAFYLCASSMWQGAGTGELFFGEGSRLTVL.

This chain links TRBV30 with TRBJ1-5; D not resolved. CDR3 length: 17 amino acids. Germline CDR1 GTSNPN, CDR2 SVGIG (reference sequence). V was clipped by 0 bases and J by 7 bases, with 22 bases between them. CDR3 sequence reads: CAWSVGHQLREIQPQHF. In DNA, the CDR3 is TGTGCCTGGAGTGTAGGCCATCAACTAAGGGAGATCCAGCCCCAGCATTTT.